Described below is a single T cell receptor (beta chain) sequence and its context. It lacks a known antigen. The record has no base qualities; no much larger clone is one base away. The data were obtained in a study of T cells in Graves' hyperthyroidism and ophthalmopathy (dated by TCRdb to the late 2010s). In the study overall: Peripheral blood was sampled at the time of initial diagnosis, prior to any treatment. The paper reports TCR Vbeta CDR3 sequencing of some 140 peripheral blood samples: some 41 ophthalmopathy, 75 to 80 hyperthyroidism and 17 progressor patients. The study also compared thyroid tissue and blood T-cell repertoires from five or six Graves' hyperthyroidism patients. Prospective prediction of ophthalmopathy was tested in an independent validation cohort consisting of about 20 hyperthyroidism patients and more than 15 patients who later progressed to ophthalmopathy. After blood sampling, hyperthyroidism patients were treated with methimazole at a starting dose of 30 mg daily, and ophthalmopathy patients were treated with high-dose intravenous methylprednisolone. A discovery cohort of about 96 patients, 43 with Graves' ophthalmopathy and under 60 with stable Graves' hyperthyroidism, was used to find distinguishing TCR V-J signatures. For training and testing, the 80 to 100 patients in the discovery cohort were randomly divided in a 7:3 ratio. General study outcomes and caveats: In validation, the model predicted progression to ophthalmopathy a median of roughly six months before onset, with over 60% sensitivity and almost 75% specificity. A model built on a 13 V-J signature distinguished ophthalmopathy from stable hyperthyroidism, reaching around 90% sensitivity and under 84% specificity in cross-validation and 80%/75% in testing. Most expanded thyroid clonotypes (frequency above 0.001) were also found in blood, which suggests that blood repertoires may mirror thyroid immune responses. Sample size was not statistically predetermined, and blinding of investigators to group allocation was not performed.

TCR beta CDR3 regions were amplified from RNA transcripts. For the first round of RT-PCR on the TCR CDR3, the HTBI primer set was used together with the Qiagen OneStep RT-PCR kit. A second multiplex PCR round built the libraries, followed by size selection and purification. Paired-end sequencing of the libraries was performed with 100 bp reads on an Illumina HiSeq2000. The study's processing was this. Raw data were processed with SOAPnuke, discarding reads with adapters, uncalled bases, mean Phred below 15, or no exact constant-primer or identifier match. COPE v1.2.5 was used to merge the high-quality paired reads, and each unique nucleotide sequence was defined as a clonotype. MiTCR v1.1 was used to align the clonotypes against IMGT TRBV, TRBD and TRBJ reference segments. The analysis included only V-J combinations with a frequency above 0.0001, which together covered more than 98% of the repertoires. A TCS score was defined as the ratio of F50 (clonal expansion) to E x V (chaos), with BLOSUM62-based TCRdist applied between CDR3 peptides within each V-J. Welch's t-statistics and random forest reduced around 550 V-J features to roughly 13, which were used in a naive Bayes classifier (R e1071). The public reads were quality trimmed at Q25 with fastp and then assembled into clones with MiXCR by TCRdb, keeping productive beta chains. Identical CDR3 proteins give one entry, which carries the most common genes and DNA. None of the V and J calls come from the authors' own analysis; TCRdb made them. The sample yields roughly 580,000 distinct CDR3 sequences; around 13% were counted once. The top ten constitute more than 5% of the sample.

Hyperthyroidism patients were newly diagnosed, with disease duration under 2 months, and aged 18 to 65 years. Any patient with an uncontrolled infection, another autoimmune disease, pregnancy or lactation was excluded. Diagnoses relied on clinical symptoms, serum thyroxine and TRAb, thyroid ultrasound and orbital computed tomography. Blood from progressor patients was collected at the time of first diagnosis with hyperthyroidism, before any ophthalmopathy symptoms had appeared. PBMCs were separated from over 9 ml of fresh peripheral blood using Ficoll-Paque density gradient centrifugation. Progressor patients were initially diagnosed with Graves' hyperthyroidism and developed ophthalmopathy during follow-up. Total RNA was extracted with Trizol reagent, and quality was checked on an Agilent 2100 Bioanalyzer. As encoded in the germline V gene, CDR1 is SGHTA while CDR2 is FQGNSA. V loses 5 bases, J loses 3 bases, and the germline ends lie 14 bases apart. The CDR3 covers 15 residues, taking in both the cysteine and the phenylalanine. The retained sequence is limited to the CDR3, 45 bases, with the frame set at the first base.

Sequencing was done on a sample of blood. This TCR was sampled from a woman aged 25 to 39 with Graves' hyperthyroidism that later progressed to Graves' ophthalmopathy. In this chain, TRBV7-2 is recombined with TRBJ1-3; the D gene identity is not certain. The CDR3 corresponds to CASSAWSASGNTIYF. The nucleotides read TGTGCCAGCAGCGCCTGGAGTGCGAGTGGAAACACCATATATTTT.